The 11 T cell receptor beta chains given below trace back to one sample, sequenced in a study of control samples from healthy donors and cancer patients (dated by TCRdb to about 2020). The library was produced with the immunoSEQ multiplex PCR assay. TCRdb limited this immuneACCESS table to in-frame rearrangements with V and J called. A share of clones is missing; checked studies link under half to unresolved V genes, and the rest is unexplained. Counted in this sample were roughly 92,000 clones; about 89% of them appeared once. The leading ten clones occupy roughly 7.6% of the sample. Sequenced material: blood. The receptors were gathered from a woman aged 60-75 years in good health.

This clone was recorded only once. This chain's CDR3 is CASSSIPQETQYF. The CDR3 bases are TGTGCCAGCAGTAGTATCCCTCAAGAGACCCAGTACTTC. This rearrangement joins TRBV6-5 to TRBJ2-5, with D unresolved. V lost 5 bases and J 2 bases, leaving 9 bases between the germline ends. The CDR3 is made up of 13 amino acids. Germline lookup yields CDR1 MNHEY and CDR2 SVGAGI.

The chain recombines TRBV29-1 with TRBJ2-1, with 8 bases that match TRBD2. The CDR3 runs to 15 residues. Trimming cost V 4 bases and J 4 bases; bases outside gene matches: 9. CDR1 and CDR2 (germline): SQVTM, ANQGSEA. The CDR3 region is CSVVPGLGGYNEQFF. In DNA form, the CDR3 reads TGCAGCGTTGTTCCGGGACTAGGGGGATACAATGAGCAGTTCTTC.

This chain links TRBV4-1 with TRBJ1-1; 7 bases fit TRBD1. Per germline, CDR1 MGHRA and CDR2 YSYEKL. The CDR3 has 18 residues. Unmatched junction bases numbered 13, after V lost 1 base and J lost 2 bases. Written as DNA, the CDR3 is TGCGCCAGCAGCCAAGGACCCCAGGCCGGGACAGACAACACTGAAGCTTTCTTT. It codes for CASSQGPQAGTDNTEAFF.

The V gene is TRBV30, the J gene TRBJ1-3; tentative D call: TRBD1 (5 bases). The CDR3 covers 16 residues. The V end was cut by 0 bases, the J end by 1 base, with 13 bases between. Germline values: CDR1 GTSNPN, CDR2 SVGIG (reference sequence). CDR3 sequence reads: CAWSVAGIISGNTIYF. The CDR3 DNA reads TGTGCCTGGAGTGTCGCAGGGATCATTTCTGGAAACACCATATATTTT. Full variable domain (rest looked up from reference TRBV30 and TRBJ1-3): SQTIHQWPATLVQPVGSPLSLECTVEGTSNPNLYWYRQAAGRGLQLLFYSVGIGQISSEVPQNLSASRPQDRQFILSSKKLLLSDSGFYLCAWSVAGIISGNTIYFGEGSWLTVV.

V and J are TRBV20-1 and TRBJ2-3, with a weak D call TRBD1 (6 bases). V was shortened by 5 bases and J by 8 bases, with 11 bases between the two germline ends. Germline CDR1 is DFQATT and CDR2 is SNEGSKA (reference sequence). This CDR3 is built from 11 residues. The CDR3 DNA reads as TGCAGTGCTCTAGAAGGGGGTACGCAGTATTTT. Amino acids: CSALEGGTQYF.

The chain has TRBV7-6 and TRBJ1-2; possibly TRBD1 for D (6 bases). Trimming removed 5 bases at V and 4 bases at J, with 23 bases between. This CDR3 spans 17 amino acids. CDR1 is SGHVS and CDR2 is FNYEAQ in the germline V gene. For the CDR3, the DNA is TGTGCCAGCAGCCCGTGTAGCGGGGGCCGGATCTCCTATGGCTACACCTTC. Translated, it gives CASSPCSGGRISYGYTF. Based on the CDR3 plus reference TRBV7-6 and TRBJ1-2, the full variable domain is GAGVSQSPRYKVTKRGQDVALRCDPISGHVSLYWYRQALGQGPEFLTYFNYEAQQDKSGLPNDRFSAERPEGSISTLTIQRTEQRDSAMYRCASSPCSGGRISYGYTFGSGTRLTVV.

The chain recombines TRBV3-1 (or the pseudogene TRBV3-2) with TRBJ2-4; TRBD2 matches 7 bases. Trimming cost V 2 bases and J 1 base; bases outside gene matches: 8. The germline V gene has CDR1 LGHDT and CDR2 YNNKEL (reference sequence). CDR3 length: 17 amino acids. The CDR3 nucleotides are TGTGCCAGCAGCCAACGACGGCGGGAGTCGGCCAAAAACATTCAGTACTTC. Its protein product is CASSQRRRESAKNIQYF.

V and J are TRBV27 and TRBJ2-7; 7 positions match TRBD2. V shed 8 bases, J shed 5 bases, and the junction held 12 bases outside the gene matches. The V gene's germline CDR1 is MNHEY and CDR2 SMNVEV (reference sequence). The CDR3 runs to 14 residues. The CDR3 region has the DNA TGTGCCAGCGGGGTAGAGTCGGGAGGTAACGAGCAGTACTTC. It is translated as CASGVESGGNEQYF.

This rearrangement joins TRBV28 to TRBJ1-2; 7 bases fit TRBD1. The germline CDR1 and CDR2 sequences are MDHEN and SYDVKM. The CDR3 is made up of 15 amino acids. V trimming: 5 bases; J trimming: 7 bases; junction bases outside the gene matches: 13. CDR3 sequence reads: CASSQYHRGGGGYTF. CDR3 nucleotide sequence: TGTGCCAGCAGTCAGTACCACAGGGGCGGCGGTGGCTACACCTTC.

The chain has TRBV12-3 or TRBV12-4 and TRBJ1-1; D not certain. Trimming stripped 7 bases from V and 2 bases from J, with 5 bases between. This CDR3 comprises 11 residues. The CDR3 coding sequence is TGTGCCAGCACATCTAACACTGAAGCTTTCTTT. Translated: CASTSNTEAFF.

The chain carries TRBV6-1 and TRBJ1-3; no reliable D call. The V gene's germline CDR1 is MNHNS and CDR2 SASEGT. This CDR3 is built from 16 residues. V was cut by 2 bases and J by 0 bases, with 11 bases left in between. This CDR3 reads CASSENWGASGNTIYF. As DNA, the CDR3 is TGTGCCAGCAGTGAAAATTGGGGAGCCTCTGGAAACACCATATATTTT.